The clone carrying this TCR beta chain was observed a few times. Its cognate antigen is unknown. The data belong to a study of T cells in Graves' hyperthyroidism and ophthalmopathy. Study summary: Peripheral blood samples were taken at initial diagnosis, prior to any treatment.

Study-wide results and caveats: In simple terms, a model built on 13 V-J features told ophthalmopathy apart from stable hyperthyroidism.

The hyperthyroidism patients had all been newly diagnosed, and their disease duration was under 2 months. Their ages ranged from 18 to 65 years. The V end lost 4 bases, the J end lost 9 bases, and 22 bases lay between the germline ends. CDR1 and CDR2 from the germline V gene are SNHLY and FYNNEI. CDR3 size: 16 residues. Researchers amplified the TCR beta CDR3 regions from RNA transcripts. The HTBI primer set was used in a first-round RT-PCR of the TCR CDR3. TCRdb analysed the multiplex PCR reads with MiXCR anew, one entry per CDR3 protein. Found here are about 680,000 distinct CDR3 sequences, roughly a third of them singletons; the top ten hold about a third.

This clonotype originated in a woman aged 40 to 49 with Graves' hyperthyroidism. The chain employs TRBV2 and TRBJ1-5, with a weak D call TRBD1 (5 bases). Material: blood. The DNA of the CDR3 is TGTGCCAGCAGTGGCCTCACAATCGGGGGAAGGGGGCCCCAGCATTTT. It encodes CASSGLTIGGRGPQHF.